This TCR beta chain was recorded in a study of shared clonotypes between healthy human individuals. Details on this clone: This likely traces to a read error, being one base from a far larger clone.

Execution of the assay was at deep level. On sorted subsets, replicate PCRs used 200 to 250 ng DNA, or some 28,000 T cell genomes. Repertoires were generated with immunoSEQ multiplex PCR, while TCRdb's copy carries only in-frame clones and drops some. The sample yields over a million clones, approximately 80% seen once. The sequencing sample was made of memory CD4+ T cells from PBMCs. Subset: CD45RA-negative fraction. The receptor was derived from a man younger than 35 in good health. Some clones in this sample may be carry-over from other donors' samples.

This CDR3 is CASSQPRLSGANILTF. The DNA of the CDR3 is TGCGCCAGCAGCCAACCTCGGCTCTCTGGGGCCAACATCCTGACTTTC. The rearrangement joins TRBV4-1 to TRBJ2-6; tentative D call: TRBD1 (5 bases). The length of the CDR3 is 16 residues. The V gene's germline CDR1 is MGHRA and CDR2 YSYEKL.